What follows is one T cell receptor beta chain and its context. The data stem from a study of blood T cell repertoires in COVID-19. Across the study: Material from acute and convalescent COVID-19 was sourced from the United States, Italy and Spain.

Patients of the Seattle cohort, enrolled during active infection, were followed longitudinally. Profiling relied on immunoSEQ multiplex PCR, and the TCRdb table lists in-frame clones only, not all of them. The sample lists approximately 350,000 clones; 88% were seen once. Material for sequencing was peripheral blood. The TCR comes from a woman aged 70-85 years with COVID-19, enrolled during active disease.

The CDR3 sequence is CASSPAWGQGIPNTGELFF. For the CDR3, the DNA is TGTGCCAGCAGCCCGGCCTGGGGACAGGGGATTCCAAACACCGGGGAGCTGTTTTTT. The chain employs TRBV14 and TRBJ2-2; TRBD1 matches 10 bases. The length of the CDR3 is 19 residues. V was pared by 4 bases and J by 2 bases, with 13 bases of the junction left unmatched. Germline values: CDR1 SGHDN, CDR2 FVKESK. The complete variable domain, with remaining parts taken from reference TRBV14 and TRBJ2-2, reads EAGVTQFPSHSVIEKGQTVTLRCDPISGHDNLYWYRRVMGKEIKFLLHFVKESKQDESGMPNNRFLAERTGGTYSTLKVQPAELEDSGVYFCASSPAWGQGIPNTGELFFGEGSRLTVL.